This TCR beta chain is from a study of blood T cell repertoires in COVID-19. Source study methods: Reference gene primer amplification gave nucleated cell count estimates. Method: immunoSEQ multiplex PCR; TCRdb's copy keeps in-frame clones and lacks some. V, J and clone size are taken as reported in that table, and D and trimming were inferred from the DNA itself. Of around 83,000 clones in the sample, more than 75% were seen once. Trimming took 5 bases from V and 2 from J, leaving 14 bases between them. Germline-derived CDR1 and CDR2 are SNHLY and FYNNEI. The CDR3 contains 15 residues. The rearrangement uses TRBV2 and TRBJ2-3; perhaps TRBD1 as D (6 bases). The receptor was isolated from a man older than 75 with active or convalescent COVID-19. The sequenced sample was peripheral blood. The CDR3 nucleotides are TGTGCCAGCAGTCCCCGGACAGAGCTCACAGATACGCAGTATTTT. It yields the protein CASSPRTELTDTQYF. The whole variable domain, remainder taken from reference TRBV2 and TRBJ2-3, is EPEVTQTPSHQVTQMGQEVILRCVPISNHLYFYWYRQILGQKVEFLVSFYNNEISEKSEIFDDQFSVERPDGSNFTLKIRSTKLEDSAMYFCASSPRTELTDTQYFGPGTRLTVL.